One TCR beta chain is described in this entry. What it binds is unknown. The record originates from a study of regulatory T cells in long-lasting Graves disease. Germline-derived CDR1 and CDR2 are LNHDA and SQIVND (reference sequence). V was pared by 9 bases and J by 4 bases, with 9 bases of the junction left unmatched. This CDR3 contains 14 residues. Time point in this sample: newly diagnosed GD, antithyroid drugs for less than 3 months. There was RNA extracted from PBMCs, and the TCR library was made from it. General observations from the study: Researchers examined only peripheral blood and not thyroid tissue.

To make TCR beta libraries, researchers used iRepertoire HTBI primers and Arm-PCR of CDR3 regions. Each CDR3 protein is one row after TCRdb ran MiXCR on the multiplex PCR reads. This table has some 250,000 distinct CDR3 sequences, approximately 20% appearing once. These records were also assigned to another study, of T cells in Graves' hyperthyroidism and ophthalmopathy. That work adds: By a 13 V-J model, ophthalmopathy was set apart from stable hyperthyroidism.

This TCR came from a woman in her twenties or thirties with Graves disease. The rearrangement uses TRBV19 and TRBJ2-1; 7 bases match TRBD1. The starting material was peripheral blood mononuclear cells (PBMCs), obtained at new diagnosis, from a patient treated with antithyroid drugs. The CDR3: CASMGQPKYNEQFF. The CDR3 DNA is TGTGCCAGCATGGGACAGCCCAAGTACAATGAGCAGTTCTTC.